This T cell receptor beta chain was recorded in a study of CD8+ T cells in alopecia areata. Study-level information: Tofacitinib lasted 6 to 18 months, then 6 months off drug.

The germline V gene encodes CDR1 MNHNY and CDR2 SVGAGI (reference sequence). This CDR3 has 12 residues. V was clipped by 2 bases and J by 5 bases, with 6 bases between them. Once RNA had been extracted, it was reverse transcribed into cDNA to act as the sequencing template. Method: immunoSEQ multiplex PCR; TCRdb's copy keeps in-frame clones and lacks some. Of roughly 170,000 clones in the sample, about three fifths are singletons; the top ten hold over 10%. In regard to this clone: The antigen is unknown.

Study observations and caveats: Clonality in the scalp and expanded CD8+ clones ranked among the top 100 were significantly decreased by tofacitinib.

Described treatment: oral pan-JAK inhibitor, 5-10 mg twice daily. The chain joins TRBV6-6 to TRBJ1-1; tentative D call: TRBD1 (5 bases). Material: CD8+ T cells sorted from blood, obtained at week 24, from a patient treated with tofacitinib. The receptor was derived from a human donor with alopecia areata. The CDR3 protein is CASSYGGTEAFF. The CDR3 DNA sequence: TGTGCCAGCAGTTACGGGGGTACTGAAGCTTTCTTT.